Sequencing of this T cell receptor (beta chain) was carried out in a study of CD8 T cells in ankylosing spondylitis. This clonotype has more than one count but fewer than ten. Each CDR3 protein gets one entry after TCRdb re-called the 5' RACE reads with MiXCR. The sample contains about 100,000 distinct CDR3 sequences, approximately 25% of which appear only once. V trimming: 1 base; J trimming: 14 bases; junction bases outside the gene matches: 11. This CDR3 contains 15 residues. The J gene is TRBJ1-6, the V gene TRBV12-3 or TRBV12-4; 7 bases line up with TRBD1. The specimen sequenced was synovial fluid, either unsorted or a sorted T cell fraction (not recorded which). This TCR came from a male donor with ankylosing spondylitis. CDR3 bases: TGTGCCAGCAGTTTAGAAGGGGGCCTAGGGGCCTCCCTCCACTTT. Protein sequence: CASSLEGGLGASLHF.